This TCR beta chain was profiled in a study of cytomegalovirus exposure and HLA in healthy donors (TCRdb year 2017). Study-level background: According to an earlier analysis of a few hundred of the donors, about 179 million T cells yielded 120 million or so unique TCR beta sequences and about 300 Gb of sequence data. An early release that covered more than 550 HLA-typed donors contained about 300 gigabases of sequencing data and roughly 84 million unique TCR sequences. Of the 300 to 450 genotyped donors, 65% to 90% fell in the genetic ancestry cluster associated with self-reported Caucasian donors. The study aimed to test whether cataloging public T cell receptors could reveal signatures of past pathogen exposure. Using immunosequencing, the study profiled T cell repertoires from 500 to 800 subjects and related those repertoires to cytomegalovirus serostatus. A separate validation cohort of roughly 110 different subjects was used in addition to the approximately 670-subject first cohort. To predict cytomegalovirus infection status, the study combined high-throughput TCR immunosequencing, statistical association of individual TCRs with disease status, and machine learning. A later analysis re-examined previously published TCR beta repertoires from roughly 650 donors and added high-resolution HLA genotyping to investigate patterns of TCR occurrence. The later analysis used no new phenotypic data to find candidate immune exposures, relying instead on TCR beta sequences and their occurrence across donors. An earlier analysis of approximately 500 of the donors applied high-throughput TCR beta sequencing to assess whether each TCR beta V gene segment acted as functional or pseudogenic. Alongside the repertoire data, information on donor age, sex, ethnicity and CMV serostatus was compiled. Genome-wide SNP genotypes for about 65% of the 666 donors were used in a later genetic analysis, which treated that subset as a discovery cohort. Every discovery cohort repertoire had been produced on one sequencing platform. HLA typing covered class I and class II loci at four-digit resolution. Typing coverage differed by locus: A, B, C, DRB1 and DQB1 were typed in about 620-630 donors, DQA1 in about 550, DPA1 in approximately 600, and DPB1 in roughly 450. A few DR-DQ haplotypes were handled as single units for association and clustering because linkage in the cohort was strong. Among several hundred genotyped donors of the cohort, an average of roughly 230,000 unique TCR beta nucleotide sequences was sequenced per donor, of which 15% to 20% were non-productive.

The germline V and J ends show losses of 8 bases and 6 bases respectively, and no gene match explains 9 bases of the junction. The germline V gene provides CDR1 MDHEN and CDR2 SYDVKM. The CDR3 sequence holds 14 residues, the cysteine and phenylalanine included. Only CDR3 DNA remains: 42 bases, in frame from the first base. The cohort comprised 666 healthy bone marrow donors. All cohort members were sampled while nominally healthy, although unrecorded immune exposures were likely present. The donor tested CMV seronegative, placing the donor among the 350 to 400 seronegative members of the cohort. Every donor gave a peripheral blood sample, and the peripheral blood mononuclear cells from that sample were used for TCR beta sequencing. The Qiagen DNeasy Blood Extraction Kit was used to extract genomic DNA from the blood cell samples. Library construction relied on the immunoSEQ multiplex PCR assay. For the multiplex PCR, a mixture combining 60 forward primers for TCR Vbeta segments and 13 reverse primers for TCR Jbeta segments was used. The CDR3 region of rearranged TCR beta genes was amplified from genomic DNA with a multiplex PCR assay. Amplified TCR beta libraries were sequenced as 87-base-pair reads on the Illumina HiSeq System. Regarding the original processing steps: In a later analysis, roughly 80 million unique TCR beta chains were counted across the 666 repertoires, and roughly 10 million of these chains were shared by at least two donors. Raw reads were error-corrected and collapsed into unique sequences by a nearest-neighbor algorithm in which closely related sequences were merged to remove PCR and sequencing errors. Alignment of CDR3 sequences to IMGT reference sequences was used to assign V, D and J gene segments. For a sequence to be retained, a match of at least six nucleotides was required to both a V gene segment and a J gene segment. Rearrangements were called productive when the CDR3 lacked stop codons and stayed in frame with V and J; all others were non-productive. Following IMGT convention, CDR3 was defined as the stretch from the second conserved V-encoded cysteine to the conserved J-encoded phenylalanine. In an earlier analysis of approximately 590 of the donors, sequences lacking an unambiguous match to a single V gene segment were excluded. An earlier analysis of roughly 590 of the donors called V segments functional above 56.7% productive rearrangements and segregating when the between-donor standard deviation exceeded 5%. To diagnose cytomegalovirus status from the catalog of TCR beta chain sequences, a statistical classification framework was built. In a later analysis, TCR nucleotide sequences were compared against IMGT/GENE-DB human TR gene sequences so that V and J genes could be assigned. A later analysis assigned CDR3 sequences and most-parsimonious VDJ recombination scenarios with the TCRdist pipeline. A later analysis defined each TCR beta chain by its CDR3 amino acid sequence plus V-gene family, and excluded reads lacking a unique V-gene family. As a way to deal with suspected cross-contamination and a sequencing artifact, a later analysis dropped 592 nucleotide sequences that were highly shared and had low generation probability. For each public chain, a later analysis derived a clonal expansion index from normalized ranks of inferred template counts within each repertoire. A later analysis computed generation probabilities with a VDJ recombination model fitted to out-of-frame rearrangements, and checked the results against IGoR. Hypergeometric tests were used in a later analysis to score TCR-TCR, TCR-HLA and TCR-CMV co-occurrence, with a repertoire-size bias correction applied to the TCR pairs. To estimate false discovery rates, a later analysis permuted the HLA or CMV assignments 20 times. A later analysis grouped co-occurring TCRs with DBSCAN, adding TCRdist sequence similarity when clustering within HLA-allele-positive subsets. Co-occurrence clustering excluded repertoires with fewer than 30,000 or more than 120,000 public chains, plus five with anomalous nucleotide sharing. TCRdb took this table from immuneACCESS and kept in-frame rearrangements with V and J called. Such tables lack part of the clones; where checked against another copy, unresolved V genes explain under half of the gap, and the rest is unexplained. The V and J calls and the clone size are those of that table, but D and trimming were determined from the DNA. The sample table contains approximately 170,000 clones; only one count was recorded for roughly 80% of them. The ten largest clones capture approximately 2.4% of the sample.

For this clone: The antigen it binds to is not known. The record has no base qualities; no much larger clone is one base away.

General findings and caveats noted by the study authors: In both the original and validation cohorts, the classifier was reported to diagnose cytomegalovirus status with high specificity and sensitivity. Immune exposure information for the cohort was limited to CMV serostatus. A later genetic analysis reported fewer N-insertions in productive TCRs among donors in an Asian-associated ancestry cluster than the approximately 700-donor mean. Three of the identified cytomegalovirus-associated TCR beta chains were confirmed in vitro to be specific for cytomegalovirus antigens. This cohort had only TCR beta chains sequenced, and the lack of alpha or paired-chain data limited which features could be detected. Assigning TCR associations to individual alleles was difficult when HLA alleles, especially DR and DQ, strongly co-occurred. A later analysis found that HLA-associated TCR beta chains were more clonally expanded and had lower generation probabilities than equally common non-associated chains. Correlated functional status among segregating V segments might reflect linkage disequilibrium, but an unknown experimental factor could not be ruled out. Presence/absence analyses assumed roughly uniform sequencing depth across donors, an assumption that may not hold. In a later analysis, the rate of TCR association differed among HLA loci, with DRB1 alleles having the most associated TCRs and HLA-C alleles having the fewest. Most CMV-associated TCR beta chains appeared to be HLA-restricted in a later analysis, and the HLA associations seemed to be driven largely by CMV exposure. According to a later analysis, parvovirus B19, influenza, CMV and Epstein-Barr virus appeared linked to several top co-occurrence clusters. A total of around 150 TCR beta chains were listed by the study as associated with cytomegalovirus. A cluster of highly shared sequence variants was judged likely to be a technical artifact of the sequencing pipeline. Some IMGT-functional V segments, including TRBV6-2 and TRBV6-3, could not be distinguished by the 87-base-pair reads and were therefore excluded. According to the authors, the approach could potentially be generalized to other disease states and immunological phenotypes. Broadly in line with IMGT annotations, most TCR beta V segments showed up in productive rearrangements about 87% or about 30% of the time in an earlier analysis of several hundred of the donors. A later genetic analysis associated a missense DCLRE1C variant with V-gene and J-gene trimming of TCR beta chains, and an independent cohort replicated the association. HLA typing was unavailable for some donors at each locus, so association tests used only the typed subset. Because counts were too low, seventeen rarely observed V segments, including chromosome 9 orphons, were excluded from the earlier analysis of several hundred of the donors. In a later analysis, around 15,000 TCR beta sequences were associated with specific HLA alleles at a false discovery rate of 0.05. A further reported finding was that TCR beta sequences accurately predicted the HLA-A and HLA-B alleles for most subjects in the first cohort. Across donors, most TCR sequences were observed very rarely, whereas some public TCRs were present in many individuals.

This receptor chain uses TRBV28 and TRBJ2-2; 7 junctional bases match TRBD1. This TCR was sampled from a male donor in good health and CMV-seronegative. The sequenced material came from PBMCs. The CDR3 here reads CASHPGGYAGELFF. The DNA sequence is as follows: TGTGCCAGCCACCCAGGGGGATACGCCGGGGAGCTGTTTTTT.